A single sample is the source of the 23 T cell receptor beta chains below, sequenced in a study of PD-1 blockade in classical Hodgkin lymphoma. Time point reported: cycle 4 day 1 (C4D1), after more than five weeks of nivolumab. The patients all showed relapse after autologous stem cell transplantation, while their brentuximab vedotin exposure varied. From thawed PBMCs, CD4+ T cells were purified using magnetic negative selection. TCRdb keeps only in-frame clones here, not all; method: immunoSEQ multiplex PCR. This table holds approximately 29,000 clones, approximately 79% found once. Sequenced material: CD4+ T cells from blood, taken before the fourth cycle of nivolumab. Every receptor here comes from a human donor with classical Hodgkin lymphoma.

The chain employs TRBV28 and TRBJ1-5, with D unclear. The CDR3 covers 16 residues. The germline V gene encodes CDR1 MDHEN and CDR2 SYDVKM. Trimming pared 8 bases from V and 9 bases from J, leaving 26 bases between. The CDR3 DNA reads TGTGCCAGCCAACTTACCTTCCTCAGTAACACCCCGCCCCAGCATTTT. Amino acids: CASQLTFLSNTPPQHF.

This chain joins TRBV11-2 and TRBJ2-7, with D perhaps matching TRBD1 (6 bases). This CDR3 spans 14 amino acids. CDR1 SGHAT and CDR2 FQNNGV come from the germline V gene. With 5 bases removed from V and 0 bases from J, the gap between germline ends came to 11 bases. This chain's CDR3 is CASSPRGFSYEQYF. CDR3 nucleotides: TGTGCCAGCAGCCCTAGGGGGTTCTCCTACGAGCAGTACTTC.

This chain connects TRBV7-2 to TRBJ2-1; TRBD1 matches 8 bases. Germline V gene data show CDR1 as SGHTA and CDR2 as FQGNSA. V trimming: 5 bases; J trimming: 4 bases; junction bases outside the gene matches: 7. The CDR3 spans 15 residues. CDR3 DNA sequence: TGTGCCAGCAGCAACGGGACAGGCCAGTACAATGAGCAGTTCTTC. Translating it yields CASSNGTGQYNEQFF.

The chain joins TRBV5-6 to TRBJ2-7; unclear D gene. Trimming shortened V by 0 bases and J by 6 bases, and 10 bases separated the two germline ends. CDR1 is SGHDT and CDR2 is YYEEEE in the germline V gene. The CDR3 has 13 residues. DNA of the CDR3: TGTGCCAGCAGCTTGGGCCAAAGGGTCGAGCAGTACTTC. As protein: CASSLGQRVEQYF.

Only a few counts were recorded for this clone. The chain employs TRBV19 and TRBJ2-7; no clear D gene. V lost 3 bases and J lost 2, with 17 bases in between. CDR3 length: 16 residues. CDR1 and CDR2 (germline): LNHDA, SQIVND (reference sequence). CDR3 in amino acids: CASSIRKALSPYEQYF. The DNA for the CDR3 is TGTGCCAGTAGTATTCGCAAGGCGTTATCTCCCTACGAGCAGTACTTC.

The genes are TRBV6-5 and TRBJ2-7; 9 bases align to TRBD1. CDR1 and CDR2 from the germline V gene are MNHEY and SVGAGI. This CDR3 spans 15 amino acids. Losses at the gene ends were 2 bases for V and 4 bases for J; bases not matched to a gene: 6. CDR3 nucleotides: TGTGCCAGCAGTTACATGGGACAGGGAGGATACGAGCAGTACTTC. Its protein is CASSYMGQGGYEQYF.

This clone has a single count. The rearrangement links TRBV29-1 to TRBJ2-1, with D maybe TRBD1 (5 bases). Looked up from germline, CDR1 is SQVTM and CDR2 is ANQGSEA. The CDR3 has 15 amino acids. Trimming took off 8 bases at V and 0 bases at J, with 17 bases between the two ends. The CDR3 loop is CSLGHNWVSYNEQFF. For the CDR3, the DNA is TGCAGCCTTGGACATAATTGGGTCTCCTACAATGAGCAGTTCTTC.

The J gene is TRBJ2-3, the V gene TRBV7-8; 9 nucleotides line up with TRBD1. The J segment lost 3 bases and the V segment lost 5 bases, leaving 6 bases of the junction unmatched. Per germline, CDR1 SGHVS and CDR2 FQNEAQ. The CDR3 sequence is 15 residues long. CDR3 sequence reads: CASSLRTGETDTQYF. The CDR3 nucleotides are TGTGCCAGCAGCCTTCGGACAGGGGAGACAGATACGCAGTATTTT.

This clone was observed a handful of times. The chain recombines TRBV4-1 with TRBJ2-1; no clear D gene. CDR1 is MGHRA and CDR2 is YSYEKL in the germline V gene. The CDR3 is 16 amino acids. V lost 1 base and J lost 0, with 10 bases in between. DNA of the CDR3: TGCGCCAGCAGCCAAGGTCACTCCCTCTCCTACAATGAGCAGTTCTTC. Protein product: CASSQGHSLSYNEQFF.

The J gene is TRBJ2-5, the V gene TRBV7-9, with a tentative D call TRBD1 (6 bases). CDR3 length: 15 amino acids. In germline, CDR1 is SEHNR, CDR2 FQNEAQ (reference sequence). The V and J ends lost 1 base and 4 bases respectively, with 13 bases between them. Here the CDR3 DNA reads TGTGCCAGCAGCTTAGAACAGGGATGGGCAGAGACCCAGTACTTC. Its translation is CASSLEQGWAETQYF.

J is TRBJ2-7 and V is TRBV5-4; D may be TRBD1 or TRBD2 (5 bases each). Trimming shortened V by 2 bases and J by 3 bases, and 21 bases separated the two germline ends. Per germline, CDR1 SGHNT and CDR2 YYREEE (reference sequence). This CDR3 comprises 17 residues. As DNA, the CDR3 is TGTGCCAGCAGCTTCGCGTTCCGGGGCGACAATCGCTACGAGCAGTACTTC. It codes for CASSFAFRGDNRYEQYF.

This chain connects TRBV6-5 to TRBJ1-1; possible D gene TRBD1, 5 bases. Germline V CDR1 and CDR2: MNHEY, SVGAGI. The CDR3 sequence is 14 residues long. Trimming removed 0 bases at V and 11 bases at J, with 16 bases between. Here the CDR3 reads CASSYSMGTPGAFF. The CDR3 DNA reads as TGTGCCAGCAGTTACTCGATGGGGACCCCAGGGGCTTTCTTT.

The sample holds one count of this clone. The rearrangement uses TRBV7-2 and TRBJ1-3; D possibly corresponds to TRBD1 (5 bases). The ends were cut back, 0 bases at V and 6 bases at J, with 6 bases in the middle. CDR1 is SGHTA and CDR2 is FQGNSA in the germline V gene. This CDR3 has 13 residues. The CDR3 DNA sequence: TGTGCCAGCAGCTTAGCGGGGGTAAACACCATATATTTT. The encoded protein is CASSLAGVNTIYF.

J is TRBJ2-7 and V is TRBV4-2; 8 bases line up with TRBD1. CDR3 length: 14 residues. V lost 0 bases and J lost 6; bases outside the gene matches: 4. CDR1 and CDR2 from the germline V gene are LGHNA and YNFKEQ. The CDR3 region has the DNA TGTGCCAGCAGCCAAGAGGGACAGGCTGCCGAGCAGTACTTC. Translating gives CASSQEGQAAEQYF.

The V and J genes are TRBV19 and TRBJ2-1, with a weak D call TRBD2 (6 bases). Germline CDR1 LNHDA, CDR2 SQIVND (reference sequence). CDR3 length equals 12 residues. Trimming pared 5 bases from V and 9 bases from J, leaving 11 bases between. CDR3 sequence (DNA): TGTGCCAGTAGTCTGACTAGACGTGAGCAGTTCTTC. This gives the protein CASSLTRREQFF.

The chain employs TRBV21-1 and TRBJ2-1; TRBD1 is the table's D call and was not checked against the DNA. TRBV21-1 counts as a pseudogene. The CDR3 loop spans 19 amino acids. CDR3 residues: CASSKETTRDRTSYNEQFF. The CDR3 DNA sequence: TGTGCCAGCAGCAAGGAGACAACTCGGGACAGGACCTCCTACAATGAGCAGTTCTTC.

The J gene is TRBJ1-5, the V gene TRBV7-2; D not certain. The CDR3 has 15 residues. CDR1 and CDR2 (germline): SGHTA, FQGNSA. Trimming left V 0 bases short and J 4 bases short, with 10 bases between. This chain's CDR3 is CASSLAQSRNQPQHF. CDR3 DNA sequence: TGTGCCAGCAGCTTAGCACAGAGTCGGAATCAGCCCCAGCATTTT.

The V call is TRBV10-3, the J call TRBJ2-1; 8 nucleotides agree with TRBD2. This CDR3 region has 15 residues. Germline-derived CDR1 and CDR2 are ENHRY and SYGVKD. The junction had 12 bases not matched to a gene; V was cut back by 8 bases and J by 6 bases. The CDR3 coding sequence is TGTGCCATCTCGGGAGGGCCAGCAATGGGCAATGAGCAGTTCTTC. Its translation: CAISGGPAMGNEQFF.

The chain combines TRBV6-1 with TRBJ1-5, with a possible D match to TRBD1 (5 bases). This CDR3 has 15 amino acids. V gave up 4 bases and J gave up 4 bases, with 14 bases separating them. CDR1 and CDR2 (germline): MNHNS, SASEGT. CDR3 nucleotides: TGTGCCAGCAGTGCCCGGGACGTTCAGAATCAGCCCCAGCATTTT. Translated: CASSARDVQNQPQHF.

The chain couples TRBV9 to TRBJ2-3, with D perhaps TRBD1 (6 bases). Germline CDR1 SGDLS, CDR2 YYNGEE. The CDR3 has 15 amino acids. The V end lost 4 bases, the J end lost 4 bases, and 16 bases lay between the germline ends. The chain's CDR3 is CASSYYAEGADTQYF. In DNA form, the CDR3 reads TGTGCCAGCAGCTACTACGCCGAGGGGGCAGATACGCAGTATTTT.

The rearrangement uses TRBV29-1 and TRBJ2-3, with D unresolved. Germline V lookup: CDR1 SQVTM, CDR2 ANQGSEA. Trimming took off 7 bases at V and 3 bases at J, with 14 bases between the two ends. The CDR3 sequence is 13 residues long. Here the CDR3 reads CSAPVRGTDTQYF. The CDR3 region has the DNA TGCAGCGCCCCTGTGCGTGGGACAGATACGCAGTATTTT.

In its sample, this clone was seen once. J is TRBJ1-1 and V is TRBV18; no definite D call. CDR3 length equals 14 residues. The V gene's germline CDR1 is KGHSH and CDR2 LQKENI. Trimming cost V 3 bases and J 1 base, with 9 bases left between them. CDR3 region: CASSPVFTNTEAFF. As DNA, the CDR3 is TGTGCCAGCTCACCTGTGTTTACGAACACTGAAGCTTTCTTT.

This clone was picked up one time. The chain carries TRBV7-6 and TRBJ1-3, with a weak D call TRBD1 (6 bases). Germline CDR1 is SGHVS and CDR2 is FNYEAQ. V lost 2 bases, J lost 6 bases, and 11 bases lay in between. CDR3 length: 14 amino acids. CDR3 nucleotides: TGTGCCAGCAGCTTACTCCGGACAGCAAACACCATATATTTT. Its protein is CASSLLRTANTIYF.